A single sample gave rise to the 5 T cell receptor beta chains below, sequenced in a study of a mutant IDH1 vaccine in newly diagnosed glioma. Their target antigens are unknown. Noted time point: week 47, end of study. Each vaccine dose was 300 ug of mutant IDH1 20-mer peptide, with topical imiquimod. Repertoires were generated with immunoSEQ multiplex PCR, while TCRdb's copy carries only in-frame clones and drops some. The repertoire includes tens of thousands of clones, roughly 71% of them detected once, and 8.9% sits in the top ten. Material: PBMCs, obtained from a glioma patient whose treatment included an IDH1 peptide vaccine. These TCRs come from a man in his forties or fifties with glioma.

The chain joins TRBV7-9 to TRBJ1-5; tentatively, D is TRBD1 (5 bases). The V gene's germline CDR1 is SEHNR and CDR2 FQNEAQ (reference sequence). Trimming cost V 2 bases and J 2 bases, with 13 bases left between them. This CDR3 comprises 16 residues. The CDR3, as DNA: TGTGCCAGCAGCTTAAGGACCTCGGGGGGCAATCAGCCCCAGCATTTT. Translation gives CASSLRTSGGNQPQHF. Filled out from reference TRBV7-9 and TRBJ1-5, the complete variable domain reads DTGVSQNPRHKITKRGQNVTFRCDPISEHNRLYWYRQTLGQGPEFLTYFQNEAQLEKSRLLSDRFSAERPKGSFSTLEIQRTEQGDSAMYLCASSLRTSGGNQPQHFGDGTRLSIL.

This clone was seen a handful of times. The V gene is TRBV4-1, the J gene TRBJ1-4; D not resolved. Germline CDR1 MGHRA, CDR2 YSYEKL. This CDR3 region has 14 residues. Trimming pared 4 bases from V and 3 bases from J, leaving 9 bases between. The CDR3 region is CASSPRTANEKLFF. DNA for the CDR3: TGCGCCAGCAGCCCGAGGACGGCTAATGAAAAACTGTTTTTT.

A few counts support this clone. The rearrangement links TRBV7-9 to TRBJ1-1; no reliable D call. Germline V gene sequence: CDR1 SEHNR, CDR2 FQNEAQ (reference sequence). This CDR3 is built from 16 residues. Trimming cost V 5 bases and J 0 bases, with 16 bases left between them. The CDR3, as DNA: TGTGCCAGCAGCCTTGACCGCCTACAAATGAACACTGAAGCTTTCTTT. Amino acids: CASSLDRLQMNTEAFF.

This rearrangement joins TRBV2 to TRBJ1-1; maybe TRBD1 (5 bases). Germline V CDR1 and CDR2: SNHLY, FYNNEI. This CDR3 spans 14 amino acids. Trimming removed 6 bases at V and 1 base at J, with 12 bases between. Written as DNA, the CDR3 is TGTGCCAGCAGGGGGCTATATCAGAACACTGAAGCTTTCTTT. Its protein product is CASRGLYQNTEAFF.

V and J are TRBV16 and TRBJ1-1; no clear D gene. The CDR3 loop spans 16 amino acids. The V gene lost 3 bases and the J gene lost 1 base, with 15 bases spanning the gap. Looked up from germline, CDR1 is KGHSY and CDR2 is FQNENV. The CDR3 DNA reads TGTGCCAGCAGCCACCCCGTCGACAAACCGAACACTGAAGCTTTCTTT. Protein product: CASSHPVDKPNTEAFF.